The TCR beta chain under discussion was sequenced for a study of cytomegalovirus exposure and HLA in healthy donors. Measured with immunoSEQ multiplex PCR; TCRdb has only the in-frame clones, and not every one. The data contain 150,000 to 200,000 clones, over 85% of them singletons. The V end was cut by 5 bases, the J end by 4 bases, with 11 bases between. CDR3 length: 14 amino acids. Germline CDR1 reads PRHDT; CDR2 reads FYEKMQ (reference sequence). The origin of this receptor is a man in his late teens or twenties in good health and CMV-seropositive. Source material: PBMCs. V is TRBV13 and J is TRBJ2-2; maybe TRBD2 (6 bases). The CDR3 DNA reads TGTGCCAGCAGCGCGGGACTTCTCACCGGGGAGCTGTTTTTT. It is translated as CASSAGLLTGELFF.